This T cell receptor (beta chain) was found in a study of T cell repertoires in cytomegalovirus infection. Study in general: It was the public TCR beta signatures that indicated both CMV infection and matching HLA type.

This CDR3 is 15 amino acids long. V lost 5 bases and J 4 bases, leaving 14 bases between the germline ends. CDR1 and CDR2 from the germline V gene are MNHEY and SMNVEV (reference sequence). TCRdb passed the reads through MiXCR, listing each CDR3 protein once. The table lists 100,000 to 150,000 distinct CDR3 sequences, 24% of them singletons, with roughly 35% in the top ten. Findings and caveats of the study: Totalled public TCR beta family frequency picked out people who carried CMV plus the relevant HLA. HLA-C-restricted TCR beta clonotypes specific for CMV led the ex vivo response.

A note on this clonotype: Its antigen remains unknown.

This TCR came from a human donor in good health (CMV status not recorded). Some clones in this sample may be carry-over from other donors' samples. The chain is built from TRBV27 and TRBJ1-4; the D gene is possibly TRBD1 (5 bases). Sequenced: PBMCs, sequenced either directly or after in vitro stimulation (not recorded which). CDR3: CASSRRQLINEKLFF. CDR3 DNA sequence: TGTGCCAGCAGTCGAAGACAGCTGATTAATGAAAAACTGTTTTTT.